The present TCR beta chain was sequenced within a study of OX40 agonist ivuxolimab in advanced cancers. Background on the study: Intravenous ivuxolimab at 0.01 to 10 mg/kg was given to patients every 2 weeks.

A remark on this clone: Its specificity is not known.

Findings and limits, study-wide: Antigens targeted by the expanded peripheral T cells were not determined. CD4+ and CD8+ T cells in blood underwent clonal expansion by week 6 at 0.1 to 3.0 mg/kg.

Germline assignment: CDR1 SGHRS and CDR2 YFSETQ. The CDR3 loop spans 16 amino acids. The J segment lost 1 base and the V segment lost 3 bases, leaving 5 bases of the junction unmatched. TCRdb's table, derived via immunoSEQ multiplex PCR, lists solely in-frame clones and lacks some. Among about 73,000 clones listed, approximately 86% were seen once. The clonotype originates from an adult with an advanced solid tumor such as melanoma, head and neck, liver or kidney cancer. The source was CD4+ or CD8+ T cells sorted from blood, collected in a trial of the OX40 agonist ivuxolimab. This chain connects TRBV5-1 to TRBJ1-1, with 11 bases that match TRBD1. The CDR3 region is CASSSGGTGGNTEAFF. CDR3 nucleotides: TGCGCCAGCAGCTCTGGAGGGACAGGGGGGAACACTGAAGCTTTCTTT.